Below are 3 T cell receptor beta chains sequenced from a single sample in a study of patients and donors after allogeneic stem cell transplantation. MiXCR, applied by TCRdb to the RT-PCR reads, yields one record per CDR3 protein. The sample has fewer than 12,000 distinct CDR3 sequences, approximately 22% seen once. The material sequenced was blood, either unsorted or a sorted T cell fraction (not recorded which). The receptor source for this set is a human donor who was either an allogeneic HSCT recipient or a stem cell or donor lymphocyte infusion donor (not recorded which). It is not recorded whose cells these are; they may come from a transplant donor.

This clonotype was counted at least ten times. The chain uses TRBV12-3 or TRBV12-4 and TRBJ1-5; TRBD1 is a possible D gene (5 bases). This CDR3 is 14 amino acids long. The germline V and J ends were trimmed by 2 bases and 2 bases, with 7 bases remaining between them. The CDR3 DNA is TGTGCCAGCAGTTTAACAGGTGGCAATCAGCCCCAGCATTTT. It encodes CASSLTGGNQPQHF.

The table lists this clonotype with a few counts. The CDR3 sequence: CASSLVGGEGNQPQHF. CDR3 coding DNA: TGTGCCAGCAGCTTGGTAGGCGGGGAGGGCAATCAGCCCCAGCATTTT. J is TRBJ1-5 and V is TRBV5-5, with unresolved D. Between the trimmed V and J ends, which lost 0 bases and 2 bases, there was a span of 12 bases. Germline CDR1 and CDR2: SGHKS and YYEKEE (reference sequence). This CDR3 is 16 amino acids long.

This clonotype was recorded a few times. The CDR3, as DNA: TGTGCCAGCAGTGACAGGGGGCTGACTGAAGCTTTCTTT. It encodes CASSDRGLTEAFF. V and J are TRBV12-3 or TRBV12-4 and TRBJ1-1; 10 bases are shared with TRBD1. The CDR3 loop spans 13 amino acids. V lost 5 bases to trimming and J lost 5 bases; unmatched junction nucleotides: 2.